This entry describes one T cell receptor beta chain. Its antigen has not been determined. Per-nucleotide qualities are absent, and no much larger clonotype sits a single base away. The source of the sample is a study of T cell repertoires in cytomegalovirus infection (dated by TCRdb to the late 2010s). About the full investigation: The HLA type of each donor mattered for the analysis, because public TCR beta signatures pointed to carriage of CMV infection along with the matching HLA type.

Overall results and qualifications from the work: The ex vivo response was dominated by HLA-C-restricted CMV-specific TCR beta clonotypes, and the single most frequent clonotype in two of eight donors was supplied by these HLA-C-restricted clonotypes. Cumulative frequency of public TCR beta family members discriminated carriers of CMV infection plus the relevant HLA type in this cohort and an independent approximately 350-donor cohort.

The sequencing machine was an Illumina HiSeq 1500. The public reads were reanalyzed by TCRdb: fastp trimming at Q25, MiXCR alignment, in-frame beta chains only. Every entry covers one CDR3 protein and lists the most common genes and DNA from its rows. Recorded for this sample are approximately 200,000 distinct CDR3 sequences; 28% of them occurred a single time. Roughly 32% of the sample goes to the ten largest clones. V lost 6 bases and J lost 3 bases, and the count of bases not matched to a germline gene is 9. The germline V gene supplies CDR1 MNHEY and CDR2 SVGAGI. CDR3 length: 15 amino acids, cysteine to phenylalanine. Of all the DNA, just the CDR3 is kept, 45 bases in frame from base 1.

The sequencing input was PBMCs. This TCR derives from a human donor in good health (CMV status not recorded). Some clones in this sample may be carry-over from other donors' samples. The chain employs TRBV6-5 and TRBJ2-5; 8 middle bases align to TRBD2. In nucleotide form, the sequence is TGTGCCAGCAGAGGAGCGGGGGAGGAGGAAGAGACCCAGTACTTC. The translation is CASRGAGEEEETQYF.